These T cell receptor beta chains were read from a single sample in a study of post-analysis software for immune sequencing data. TCRdb used MiXCR to reprocess the PCR reads, holding one entry per CDR3 protein. The table shows about 500,000 distinct CDR3 sequences, with roughly 45% occurring only once. Sequences were obtained from blood. The receptors originated from a girl between 10 and 17 years old with multiple sclerosis. Both conserved end residues are part of each CDR3. A D gene is named only where the DNA matches it firmly. Part of the rows lack a size; the others show once, few, many or a class for expanded clones.

TRBV28	few	TRBJ2-7	.	TGTGCCAGCAGTTTATTCCGAGGAGGTGGGCAGTACTTC	CASSLFRGGGQYF
TRBV5-1	few	TRBJ2-1	TRBD2	TGCGCCAGCAGCGCTAGCGGGGACCGTTTCAATGAGCAGTTCTTC	CASSASGDRFNEQFF
TRBV7-2	.	TRBJ2-7	TRBD2	TGTGCCAGCAGCTCCTGGGGGAGGGTCGAGCAGTACTTC	CASSSWGRVEQYF
TRBV11-2	.	TRBJ2-7	.	TGTGCCAGCAGCTTCGTTAAGGACCCCTACGAGCAGTACTTC	CASSFVKDPYEQYF
TRBV7-2	.	TRBJ1-4	.	TGTGCCAGCAGCCTCAACCGACAGCTAACTAATGAAAAACTGTTTTTT	CASSLNRQLTNEKLFF
TRBV15	.	TRBJ1-2	TRBD1	TGTGCCACCAGGACCCGGGACAGGGGTTTACGGGGCTATGGCTACACCTTC	CATRTRDRGLRGYGYTF
TRBV7-2	.	TRBJ2-1	TRBD1	TGTGCCAGCAGCCCTGACAGGGTATCCTACAATGAGCAGTTCTTC	CASSPDRVSYNEQFF
TRBV29-1	once	TRBJ2-7	TRBD2	TGCAGCGTCTCTAGCGGGAGACAGAACTACGAGCAGTACTTC	CSVSSGRQNYEQYF
TRBV6-1	few	TRBJ1-5	TRBD1	TGTGCCAGCAGTGAAGAGGGACAGTTTAGCAATCAGCCCCAGCATTTT	CASSEEGQFSNQPQHF
TRBV12-3/TRBV12-4	.	TRBJ2-7	TRBD1	TGTGCCAGCAGTCTCGGTTCAGGGGGCAACAATGAGCAGTACTTC	CASSLGSGGNNEQYF
TRBV7-6	.	TRBJ2-1	.	TGTGCCAGCAGCTTAGGACTAGAACACAATGAGCAGTTCTTC	CASSLGLEHNEQFF
TRBV4-3	.	TRBJ1-2	.	TGCGCCAGCAGCCAATTTTCGGCTAACTATGGCTACACCTTC	CASSQFSANYGYTF
TRBV20-1	few	TRBJ1-1	.	TGCAGTGCTTCGCTGGGGAACACTGAAGCTTTCTTT	CSASLGNTEAFF
TRBV6-5	many	TRBJ2-7	TRBD2	TGTGCCAGCAGCCGACTAGCAACCTACGAGCAGTACTTC	CASSRLATYEQYF
TRBV7-2	.	TRBJ2-3	TRBD1	TGTGCCAGCGGCTCGCGACAGGGGTTTGAGACAGATACGCAGTATTTT	CASGSRQGFETDTQYF
TRBV20-1	.	TRBJ2-7	TRBD1	TGCAGTGCTTCAGGGGGCTCTCGGGGCAATGAGCAGTACTTC	CSASGGSRGNEQYF
TRBV7-2	few	TRBJ2-7	.	TGTGCCAGCAGCTTAGCGTCCAGATCCTACGAGCAGTACTTC	CASSLASRSYEQYF
TRBV6-5	.	TRBJ2-7	TRBD2	TGTGCCAGCAGTTACTCGCGTGGGGGGGTCAGCACCTACGAGCAGTACTTC	CASSYSRGGVSTYEQYF
TRBV5-1	many	TRBJ2-6	.	TGCGCCAGCACCACGGACGGCTCTGGGGCCAACGTCCTGACTTTC	CASTTDGSGANVLTF
TRBV24-1	few	TRBJ2-7	.	TGTGCCACCAGTGACGGGGATCACCACGAGCAGTACTTC	CATSDGDHHEQYF
TRBV4-2	.	TRBJ2-7	TRBD2	TGTGCCAGCAGCCCCGGACTAGCGGCCTTCCCCGAGCAGTACTTC	CASSPGLAAFPEQYF
TRBV21-1	.	TRBJ1-2	.	TGTGCCAGCAACCCAACAGCTAGACAGCAGGGGCCCGTTTATGGCTACACCTTC	CASNPTARQQGPVYGYTF
TRBV6-5	.	TRBJ2-3	.	TGTGCCCGCAGTTACGGGACGACAGATACGCAGTATTTT	CARSYGTTDTQYF
TRBV10-3	.	TRBJ2-7	.	TGTGCCATCAGTGAGTCTGGGACTCGTGGATCAGAGCAGTACTTC	CAISESGTRGSEQYF
TRBV5-4	.	TRBJ2-3	TRBD2	TGTGCCAGCAGTTCCCTAGCGGGCAACACAGATACGCAGTATTTT	CASSSLAGNTDTQYF
TRBV12-3/TRBV12-4	.	TRBJ1-5	TRBD1	TGTGCCAGCGGGCAGGGGGCTAGGGATCAGCCCCAGCATTTT	CASGQGARDQPQHF
TRBV20-1	.	TRBJ2-3	TRBD2	TGCAGTGCTACGCATACTAGCGGGAGGCCAGATACGCAGTATTTT	CSATHTSGRPDTQYF
TRBV20-1	few	TRBJ2-7	TRBD2	TGCAGTGCTAGAGACCCGTCCGGGACTAGCAGCTCCTACGAGCAGTACTTC	CSARDPSGTSSSYEQYF
TRBV12-3/TRBV12-4	.	TRBJ2-3	.	TGTGCCAGCAGCCCACTAGCTGGGAACACAGATACGCAGTATTTT	CASSPLAGNTDTQYF
TRBV5-1	.	TRBJ2-1	TRBD2	TGCGCCAGCAGCTTGTTGTTAGGGACTAGCAGGAGCGGCGATGAGCAGTTCTTC	CASSLLLGTSRSGDEQFF
TRBV5-1	.	TRBJ2-5	.	TGCGCCAGCAGCTTGGCCGGTAGGGGTGGCGGCGAGACCCAGTACTTC	CASSLAGRGGGETQYF
TRBV27	once	TRBJ2-2	TRBD2	TGTGCCAGCAGCAGACTCGGGGGGTTTTTTGTGACCGGGGAGCTGTTTTTT	CASSRLGGFFVTGELFF
TRBV7-9	few	TRBJ1-2	.	TGTGCCAGCAGCTCACCGGTCGGGTATGGCTACACCTTC	CASSSPVGYGYTF
TRBV12-3/TRBV12-4	.	TRBJ2-3	TRBD1	TGTGCCAGCAGTTTATGGACAGGGGCGGCAGATACGCAGTATTTT	CASSLWTGAADTQYF
TRBV6-6	.	TRBJ2-1	.	TGTGCCAGCAGTCCTCCCCTGACTACACACAATGAGCAGTTCTTC	CASSPPLTTHNEQFF
TRBV29-1	.	TRBJ2-1	.	TGCAGCGTTGGGCTCCTAGCTCCCAATGAGCAGTTCTTC	CSVGLLAPNEQFF
TRBV12-3/TRBV12-4	.	TRBJ2-3	TRBD1	TGTGCCAGCAGTCCTCAGGGGGAAGACCCAGATACGCAGTATTTT	CASSPQGEDPDTQYF
TRBV11-2	.	TRBJ2-5	TRBD2	TGTGCCAGCAGCTTACCGCCCCTCGAGCGGGAGAGTCGGGAGACCCAGTACTTC	CASSLPPLERESRETQYF
TRBV5-5	.	TRBJ1-5	.	TGTGCCAGCAGCCAAGGACAGAGGTATCAGCCCCAGCATTTT	CASSQGQRYQPQHF
TRBV28	.	TRBJ2-7	TRBD1	TGTGCCAGCAGTTCATTCCGGGACAGAAACACCTACGAGCAGTACTTC	CASSSFRDRNTYEQYF
TRBV6-5	few	TRBJ1-2	.	TGTGCCAGCAGTTGTGGGGGCGGCTACACCTTC	CASSCGGGYTF
TRBV28	few	TRBJ2-1	.	TGTGCCAGCAGTTTCCTCCGCCAAACTAAGTACAATGAGCAGTTCTTC	CASSFLRQTKYNEQFF
TRBV28	.	TRBJ2-3	.	TGTGCCAGCAGTCCATTCACAGGGGGAAGCGGGAGCAGAGTAGATACGCAGTATTTT	CASSPFTGGSGSRVDTQYF